This T cell receptor beta chain was observed in a study of CD8 T cells in Susac syndrome (dated by TCRdb to between 2018 and 2020). Some background on the complete study: The study used repertoire sequencing to test whether antigen drove CD8+ T cell activation and differentiation in Susac syndrome. Summary of the overall study and its limitations: The TCR sequencing and HLA analysis was acknowledged to have included a relatively small number of individuals.

Peripheral blood CD8+ and CD4+ T cells from healthy donors, Susac syndrome patients and multiple sclerosis patients were profiled by high-throughput TCR beta sequencing. Healthy donors were age- and sex-matched controls. Bulk CD8+ and CD4+ T cells were purified magnetically by negative isolation, whereas CD8+ TEMRA cells were enriched by FACS. Blood was drawn into EDTA tubes, processed within 24 hours, and PBMCs were isolated by density gradient centrifugation. PBMCs intended for TCR sequencing were cryopreserved in liquid nitrogen and were subsequently thawed in a 37 degrees C water bath. Purity of sorted or isolated CD4+, CD8+ and CD8+ TEMRA cells was at least 90%. RNA was extracted using the RNeasy kit, and roughly 0.5 to 1 ug of the RNA was reverse transcribed with random hexamers. The immunoSEQ multiplex PCR assay, covering 54 Vbeta and 13 Jbeta segments, was used to amplify TCR beta CDR3 regions. PCR amplification bias was corrected using a synthetic template baseline for primer optimization and computational correction. Per the authors' processing: Only productive sequences were kept, with reads annotated to V, D and J genes according to IMGT and analyzed in immunoSEQ Analyzer. To calculate clonality, Shannon entropy was normalized by log2 of the number of productive unique sequences and then subtracted from one. For each patient and control, public and private clones were evaluated among the 100 most prevalent clones. Clones were defined as Susac-specific if absent from the healthy and MS cohorts, from 1052 published viral clones and from other ImmuneACCESS disease sequences. TCRdb handled the public reads itself, with Q25 trimming in fastp and clone calling in MiXCR, and kept productive beta chains. Every CDR3 protein is listed once, alongside the most common genes and DNA of its rows. The V and J calls reflect TCRdb's pipeline rather than the authors' work. The sample yields around 130,000 distinct CDR3 sequences; less than 95% were counted once. Approximately 0.089% of the sample is taken by the ten largest.

With regard to this clonotype: This clone's antigen is unknown. The record has no base qualities; no much larger clone is one base away.

The sequenced sample was CD4+ T cells from PBMCs. The sequence was collected from a human donor in good health.

CDR3 loop: CASSYRASNQPQHF. The nucleotide sequence is given as TGTGCCAGCAGTTACCGCGCAAGCAATCAGCCCCAGCATTTT. The receptor chain draws on TRBV6-5 and TRBJ1-5; no D gene call is confident. Taken from cysteine to phenylalanine, the CDR3 has 14 residues. Only the CDR3 DNA stays, 42 bases, in frame from base 1. The germline V gene yields MNHEY for CDR1 and SVGAGI for CDR2. V is pared back by 2 bases and J by 1 base, with 6 bases lying between the germline termini.